This TCR beta chain comes out of a study of CD8 T cells in Susac syndrome. Reverse transcription used about 0.45 to 1 ug RNA and random hexamers. Multiplex PCR with immunoSEQ amplified the TCR beta CDR3 across 54 Vbeta and 13 Jbeta. TCRdb ran MiXCR on the immunoSEQ multiplex PCR reads and lists one entry per CDR3 protein. The sample lists fewer than 65,000 distinct CDR3 sequences, more than 90% occurring once. On this clonotype: As yet, its antigen is unknown.

CD8+ and CD4+ T cells from blood underwent TCR beta sequencing, which was carried out in a high-throughput format. Negative isolation was applied to CD8+ and CD4+ T cells, and FACS enrichment was applied to TEMRA cells. Findings of the study overall: In its TCR sequencing and HLA analysis, the study acknowledged that the number of individuals was relatively small.

The V gene lost 5 bases and the J gene lost 5 bases, with 15 bases spanning the gap. The CDR3 runs to 15 residues. Germline lookup yields CDR1 MNHEY and CDR2 SMNVEV (reference sequence). What was sequenced was CD8+ T cells from PBMCs. The V gene is TRBV27, the J gene TRBJ2-2, with a tentative D call TRBD2 (6 bases). This receptor was taken from a human donor in good health. CDR3 nucleotides: TGTGCCAGCAGTGCTCGGGACTCGTGGACCGGGGAGCTGTTTTTT. It yields the protein CASSARDSWTGELFF.